One sample yielded the 18 T cell receptor beta chains listed below, sequenced in a study of blood T cell repertoires in COVID-19. Method: immunoSEQ multiplex PCR; TCRdb's copy keeps in-frame clones and lacks some. The sample lists 80,000 or so clones, approximately 86% occurring once. Sequencing was done on a sample of peripheral blood. These receptors were taken from a human donor in a cohort sampled during active COVID-19.

This chain joins TRBV10-1 and TRBJ2-4; D possibly corresponds to TRBD1 (5 bases). This CDR3 comprises 13 residues. CDR1 is WNHNN and CDR2 is SYGVQD in the germline V gene (reference sequence). Trimming removed 8 bases from V and 3 bases from J, with 11 bases in between. The CDR3: CASGARGKNIQYF. CDR3 coding DNA: TGCGCCAGCGGGGCCCGTGGCAAAAACATTCAGTACTTC.

The genes are TRBV18 and TRBJ2-1, with 11 bases identical to TRBD2. The trim removed 0 bases at V and 5 bases at J, leaving 9 bases unmatched. CDR3 length: 18 residues. Germline V gene data show CDR1 as KGHSH and CDR2 as LQKENI. The CDR3 sequence is CASSPPPGLAGGNNEQFF. CDR3 nucleotide sequence: TGTGCCAGCTCACCACCGCCCGGTCTAGCGGGGGGCAACAATGAGCAGTTCTTC.

The chain is built from TRBV5-4 and TRBJ1-5; 9 positions agree with TRBD1. Looked up from germline, CDR1 is SGHNT and CDR2 is YYREEE (reference sequence). Germline trimming cut 4 bases from V and 3 bases from J; bases unmatched to any gene: 5. There are 15 residues in the CDR3. The CDR3 nucleotides read TGTGCCAGCAGCGTCGGGACAGGGCTCAATCAGCCCCAGCATTTT. Its translation: CASSVGTGLNQPQHF.

This clone came up once. This chain joins TRBV10-3 and TRBJ2-1, with 9 bases aligning to TRBD2. The ends lost 0 bases at V and 8 bases at J; junction bases unmatched: 8. Germline V gene lookup returns CDR1 ENHRY and CDR2 SYGVKD. The CDR3 covers 16 residues. This CDR3 is CAISESKGGRADEQFF. The CDR3 coding sequence is TGTGCCATCAGTGAGTCGAAGGGCGGGAGGGCCGATGAGCAGTTCTTC.

V and J are TRBV28 and TRBJ1-5; 8 positions match TRBD1. The germline gives CDR1 MDHEN, CDR2 SYDVKM. V trimming: 4 bases; J trimming: 3 bases; junction bases outside the gene matches: 8. The CDR3 totals 16 residues. Here the CDR3 DNA reads TGTGCCAGCAGTTCCCTTCGACAGGGGTACAATCAGCCCCAGCATTTT. Translated: CASSSLRQGYNQPQHF.

V and J are TRBV9 and TRBJ1-4; no clear D gene. Germline CDR1 and CDR2: SGDLS and YYNGEE. The CDR3 length is 16 residues. The germline V and J ends were trimmed by 2 bases and 0 bases, with 11 bases remaining between them. This chain's CDR3 is CASSVSGRTTNEKLFF. The CDR3 DNA follows: TGTGCCAGCAGCGTGTCTGGCAGAACAACTAATGAAAAACTGTTTTTT.

V usage is TRBV3-1 (or the pseudogene TRBV3-2) and J usage is TRBJ1-2; no definite D call. V was shortened by 4 bases and J by 0 bases, with 9 bases between the two germline ends. The length of the CDR3 is 14 residues. Germline CDR1 reads LGHDT; CDR2 reads YNNKEL (reference sequence). CDR3 sequence (DNA): TGTGCCAGCAGCCGACTCCGAGCTAACTATGGCTACACCTTC. It is translated as CASSRLRANYGYTF.

The V gene is TRBV28, the J gene TRBJ1-4; D is possibly TRBD1 (5 bases). The V and J ends lost 3 bases and 7 bases respectively, with 12 bases between them. The CDR3 has 14 residues. CDR1 and CDR2 from the germline V gene are MDHEN and SYDVKM. In DNA, the CDR3 is TGTGCCAGCAGTTTCCGGGGGAAGGGTGAAAAACTGTTTTTT. It codes for CASSFRGKGEKLFF. Based on the CDR3 plus reference TRBV28 and TRBJ1-4, the full variable domain is DVKVTQSSRYLVKRTGEKVFLECVQDMDHENMFWYRQDPGLGLRLIYFSYDVKMKEKGDIPEGYSVSREKKERFSLILESASTNQTSMYLCASSFRGKGEKLFFGSGTQLSVL.

The genes are TRBV7-6 and TRBJ2-6; 8 bases fit TRBD1. Trimming took 1 base from V and 0 from J; bases not matched to a gene: 14. Germline CDR1 is SGHVS and CDR2 is FNYEAQ. This CDR3 spans 21 amino acids. The CDR3 DNA follows: TGTGCCAGCAGCTTAGAAAGGGGCAGGGGGCGAACAAACTCTGGGGCCAACGTCCTGACTTTC. This sequence encodes CASSLERGRGRTNSGANVLTF.

This clone showed up just once. The chain recombines TRBV28 with TRBJ2-7; the match to TRBD2 covers 7 bases. The CDR3 has 15 amino acids. V gave up 3 bases and J gave up 0 bases; unmatched junction bases: 5. Germline V CDR1 and CDR2: MDHEN, SYDVKM. This chain's CDR3 is CASSFGGTPSYEQYF. CDR3 bases: TGTGCCAGCAGTTTCGGGGGGACGCCCTCCTACGAGCAGTACTTC.

This chain joins TRBV9 and TRBJ2-2; TRBD2 might be the D (5 bases). V was shortened by 0 bases and J by 2 bases, with 11 bases between the two germline ends. Germline CDR1 and CDR2: SGDLS and YYNGEE. The length of the CDR3 is 16 residues. CDR3 protein: CASSVDPGLNTGELFF. The CDR3 region has the DNA TGTGCCAGCAGCGTAGACCCAGGACTTAACACCGGGGAGCTGTTTTTT.

Worth noting for this clone: Other DNA sequences in this sample translate to the same CDR3. The chain combines TRBV11-3 with TRBJ1-1; possible D gene TRBD1, 6 bases. CDR1 is SGHNT and CDR2 is YENEEA in the germline V gene. With 4 bases removed from V and 4 bases from J, the gap between germline ends came to 10 bases. This CDR3 contains 13 residues. CDR3 coding DNA: TGTGCCAGCAGCTCGACAGGTCTCACTGAAGCTTTCTTT. This gives the protein CASSSTGLTEAFF.

The V call is TRBV24-1, the J call TRBJ2-3, with D perhaps matching TRBD2 (5 bases). This CDR3 is 16 amino acids long. V dropped 5 bases and J dropped 1 base, with 15 bases sitting between them. Germline V CDR1 and CDR2: KGHDR, SFDVKD. CDR3 amino acids: CATSGTGIQGTDTQYF. DNA of the CDR3: TGTGCCACCAGTGGGACCGGGATACAAGGCACAGATACGCAGTATTTT.

The rearrangement links TRBV7-2 to TRBJ1-2; 11 bases are a match to TRBD1. From germline, CDR1 is SGHTA and CDR2 FQGNSA. The CDR3 extends over 15 amino acids. V dropped 4 bases and J dropped 7; count of bases not matched to a gene: 8. CDR3: CASSSGQGAWVGYTF. For the CDR3, the DNA is TGTGCCAGCAGCTCCGGACAGGGGGCCTGGGTTGGCTACACCTTC.

This chain joins TRBV7-2 and TRBJ2-2; possible D gene TRBD2, 5 bases. The germline V gene encodes CDR1 SGHTA and CDR2 FQGNSA. The ends were cut back, 8 bases at V and 2 bases at J, with 12 bases in the middle. CDR3 length: 14 residues. Written as DNA, the CDR3 is TGTGCCAGCGAGCCCCGGGGAAACACCGGGGAGCTGTTTTTT. It codes for CASEPRGNTGELFF.

The chain uses TRBV28 and TRBJ2-1; D is unclear. Germline CDR1 reads MDHEN; CDR2 reads SYDVKM. Trimming removed 2 bases from V and 2 bases from J, with 10 bases in between. This CDR3 contains 15 residues. The CDR3 region has the DNA TGTGCCAGCAGTTTAATAGTTTTTGCCTACAATGAGCAGTTCTTC. The encoded protein is CASSLIVFAYNEQFF.

The chain joins TRBV7-3 to TRBJ1-6; the D gene is possibly TRBD1 (6 bases). V was cut by 2 bases and J by 6 bases, with 14 bases left in between. The germline V gene encodes CDR1 SGHTA and CDR2 FQGTGA. The CDR3 is made up of 16 amino acids. CDR3 in amino acids: CASSLGSGVVNSPLHF. Here the CDR3 DNA reads TGTGCCAGCAGCTTAGGGTCAGGGGTTGTTAATTCACCCCTCCACTTT. Variable domain in full (rest from reference TRBV7-3 and TRBJ1-6): GAGVSQTPSNKVTEKGKYVELRCDPISGHTALYWYRQSLGQGPEFLIYFQGTGAADDSGLPNDRFFAVRPEGSVSTLKIQRTERGDSAVYLCASSLGSGVVNSPLHFGNGTRLTVT.

The J gene is TRBJ2-2, the V gene TRBV2, with 12 bases aligning to TRBD2. Per the germline V gene, CDR1 is SNHLY and CDR2 is FYNNEI. V lost 2 bases and J lost 8; bases outside the gene matches: 6. This CDR3 contains 16 residues. CDR3 nucleotide sequence: TGTGCCAGCAGTGAAAGACTAGCGGGAGTATCGGGGGAGCTGTTTTTT. This translates into CASSERLAGVSGELFF.